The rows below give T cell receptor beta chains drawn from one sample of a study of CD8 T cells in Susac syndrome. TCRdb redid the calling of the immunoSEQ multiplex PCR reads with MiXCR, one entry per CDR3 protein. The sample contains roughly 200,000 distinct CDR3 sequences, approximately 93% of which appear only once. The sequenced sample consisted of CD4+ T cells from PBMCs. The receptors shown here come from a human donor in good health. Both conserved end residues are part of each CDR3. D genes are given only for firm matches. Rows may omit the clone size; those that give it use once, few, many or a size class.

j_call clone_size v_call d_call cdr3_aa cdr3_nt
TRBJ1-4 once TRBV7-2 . CASRPPGTNEKLFF TGTGCCAGCAGACCTCCAGGAACTAATGAAAAACTGTTTTTT
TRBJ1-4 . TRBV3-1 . CASARAAAGEKLFF TGTGCTTCTGCCCGGGCCGCCGCCGGTGAAAAACTGTTTTTT
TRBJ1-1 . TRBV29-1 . CSVVPVGGNTEAFF TGCAGCGTTGTACCCGTGGGGGGGAACACTGAAGCTTTCTTT
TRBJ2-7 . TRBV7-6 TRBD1 CASSEFWTGGPSYEQYF TGTGCCAGCAGCGAGTTTTGGACAGGGGGCCCCTCCTACGAGCAGTACTTC
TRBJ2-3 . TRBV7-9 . CASSPHLATGDTQYF TGTGCCAGCAGCCCCCACTTGGCCACGGGAGATACGCAGTATTTT
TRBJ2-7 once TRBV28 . CASHRAPSYEQYF TGTGCCAGCCACCGGGCCCCTTCCTACGAGCAGTACTTC
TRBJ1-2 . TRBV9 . CASSVASGPRGYTF TGTGCCAGCAGCGTAGCATCAGGGCCCAGGGGCTACACCTTC
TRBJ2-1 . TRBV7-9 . CASSLAGLFNEQFF TGTGCCAGCAGCTTAGCCGGACTGTTTAATGAGCAGTTCTTC
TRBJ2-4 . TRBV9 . CASSVSGDRGNIQYF TGTGCCAGCAGCGTAAGTGGAGACCGAGGAAACATTCAGTACTTC
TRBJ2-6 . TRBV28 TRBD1 CASSPQGRGSGANVLTF TGTGCCAGCAGTCCGCAGGGCAGGGGGAGTGGGGCCAACGTCCTGACTTTC
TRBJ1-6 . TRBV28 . CASSGGSSYNSPLHF TGTGCCAGCAGTGGGGGGAGCTCCTATAATTCACCCCTCCACTTT
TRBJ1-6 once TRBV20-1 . CSASPSTRENSPLHF TGCAGTGCAAGCCCGAGTACCAGGGAGAATTCACCCCTCCACTTT
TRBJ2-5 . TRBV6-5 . CASRLDSGIIAQYF TGTGCCAGCAGACTTGACTCAGGAATTATAGCCCAGTACTTC
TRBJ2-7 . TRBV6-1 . CASSEGGEQYF TGTGCCAGCAGTGAAGGGGGCGAGCAGTACTTC
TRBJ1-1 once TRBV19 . CASNWRGTEAFF TGTGCCAGTAATTGGAGAGGAACTGAAGCTTTCTTT
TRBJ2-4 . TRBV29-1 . CSAAETAPFTKNIQYF TGCAGCGCCGCTGAGACGGCGCCTTTTACCAAAAACATTCAGTACTTC
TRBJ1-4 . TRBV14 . CASSQDRGANEKLFF TGTGCCAGCAGCCAAGATCGGGGGGCCAATGAAAAACTGTTTTTT
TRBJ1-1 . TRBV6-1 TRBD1 CASNRDRVNTEAFF TGTGCCAGCAATAGGGACAGGGTGAACACTGAAGCTTTCTTT
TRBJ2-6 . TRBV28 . CASSFQVGANVLTF TGTGCCAGCAGTTTCCAGGTCGGGGCCAACGTCCTGACTTTC
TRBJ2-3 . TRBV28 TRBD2 CASSIGWGGNEDTQYF TGTGCCAGCAGTATCGGATGGGGGGGGAACGAAGATACGCAGTATTTT
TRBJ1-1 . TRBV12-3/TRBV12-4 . CASSSSTGAGEAFF TGTGCCAGCAGTTCGTCCACGGGGGCGGGTGAAGCTTTCTTT
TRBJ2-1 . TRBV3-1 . CASSQEKNSYNEQFF TGTGCCAGCAGCCAAGAGAAAAACTCCTACAATGAGCAGTTCTTC
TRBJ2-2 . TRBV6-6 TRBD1 CASSWAGGSFGGELFF TGTGCCAGCAGTTGGGCAGGGGGAAGTTTCGGCGGGGAGCTGTTTTTT
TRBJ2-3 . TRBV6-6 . CASTEVGVSTDTQYF TGTGCCAGCACCGAGGTGGGGGTTAGCACAGATACGCAGTATTTT
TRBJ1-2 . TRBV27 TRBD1 CASSLRGTAVYGYTF TGTGCCAGCAGTCTAAGAGGGACAGCCGTCTATGGCTACACCTTC
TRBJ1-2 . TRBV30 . CAWRWETTYYGYTF TGTGCCTGGAGGTGGGAGACCACATACTATGGCTACACCTTC
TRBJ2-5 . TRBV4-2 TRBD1 CASSQDRGPQETQYF TGTGCCAGCAGCCAAGACAGGGGGCCCCAAGAGACCCAGTACTTC
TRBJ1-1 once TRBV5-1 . CASSLGVLQRLGEAFF TGCGCCAGCAGCTTGGGCGTCCTACAGCGGTTAGGTGAAGCTTTCTTT
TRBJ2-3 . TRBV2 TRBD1 CASGWDRTQYF TGTGCCAGCGGTTGGGACAGAACGCAGTATTTT
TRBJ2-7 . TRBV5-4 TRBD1 CASSPPGQGAYEQYF TGTGCCAGCAGCCCCCCCGGACAGGGGGCCTACGAGCAGTACTTC
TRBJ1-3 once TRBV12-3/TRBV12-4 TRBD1 CASKIQGAPGNTIYF TGTGCCAGCAAGATACAGGGGGCGCCTGGAAACACCATATATTTT
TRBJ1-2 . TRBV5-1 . CASSLPTANYGYTF TGCGCCAGCAGCTTGCCGACAGCAAACTATGGCTACACCTTC
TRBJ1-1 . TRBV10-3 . CAISPLDSLNTEAFF TGTGCCATCAGCCCTTTGGACAGTTTGAACACTGAAGCTTTCTTT